This T cell receptor beta chain was sequenced for a study of shared clonotypes between healthy human individuals. Study-wide context: Three CD4 naive, three CD4 memory, two CD8 naive and one CD8 memory plate were used per donor. Study-level points and caveats: In contrast to clonotypes shared by all four donors, non-shared clonotypes had lower generation probabilities. Naive CD4 clonotype sharing across a handful of donors was approximately 5%.

150 to 250 ng DNA, tens of thousands of T cell genomes, went into each sorted-subset replicate PCR. TCRdb's copy holds only in-frame clones and misses some; the assay was immunoSEQ multiplex PCR. The sample records 2 million to 2.5 million clones, about 90% being singletons. On this clone itself: What it binds is not known.

This receptor was obtained from a man aged 18 to 30 in good health. Some clones in this sample may be carry-over from other donors' samples. The sample was naive CD4+ T cells from PBMCs. Subset specified: CD45RA+ positively selected.

CDR3 amino acids: CASSQVSSSDTQYF. The CDR3 DNA follows: TGCGCCAGCAGCCAAGTCAGTTCTTCAGATACGCAGTATTTT. This sequence joins TRBV4-1 and TRBJ2-3; D is unclear. The CDR3 is 14 amino acids. CDR1 and CDR2 from the germline V gene are MGHRA and YSYEKL. With 1 base removed from V and 4 bases from J, the gap between germline ends came to 9 bases.